This T cell receptor (beta chain) was found in a study of cytomegalovirus exposure and HLA in healthy donors. Study outcomes and limitations: The dataset shows that most TCR sequences were rare, while some public TCRs occurred in many donors.

The V segment lost 0 bases and the J segment 1 base; nucleotides outside the gene matches: 7. Germline V lookup: CDR1 SQVTM, CDR2 ANQGSEA. The CDR3 is 16 amino acids. As to this clone: Its antigen is not known.

Here immunoSEQ multiplex PCR was the method, and the copy in TCRdb shows in-frame clones only, minus some. The table lists 220,000 or so clones, around 87% of them singletons, with roughly 2% in the top ten. The chain joins TRBV29-1 to TRBJ2-5; 8 nucleotides align to TRBD2. The clonotype originates from a woman aged 18-29 years in good health and CMV-seropositive. The specimen was PBMCs. The CDR3 nucleotides are TGCAGCGTTGAAGATAGGGCTAGCGGGTCCCAAGAGACCCAGTACTTC. It specifies CSVEDRASGSQETQYF.